This is a list of T cell receptor beta chains from one sample in a study of blood T cell repertoires in COVID-19. Sequenced by immunoSEQ multiplex PCR; TCRdb stores in-frame clones only, minus some. Of about 220,000 clones listed, approximately 85% are singletons. Sequenced material: peripheral blood. The receptor source for this set is a woman aged 70-85 years with COVID-19, enrolled during active disease. Each CDR3 is given with its conserved first and last residue. The order of the fields is clone size, V gene, J gene, D gene, CDR3 protein, CDR3 DNA. The D gene is left open where the match is weak. A row's size may be missing; if present it is once, few, many or a size class.

.	TRBV19	TRBJ2-5	.	CASSINRRETQYF	TGTGCCAGTAGTATTAACAGGCGCGAGACCCAGTACTTC
.	TRBV11-2	TRBJ1-2	.	CASSLGRTASNGYTF	TGTGCCAGCAGCTTAGGGAGGACAGCTTCTAACGGCTACACCTTC
.	TRBV28	TRBJ1-2	TRBD1	CASSPQGARGYTF	TGTGCCAGCAGTCCCCAGGGGGCTCGGGGCTACACCTTC
.	TRBV18	TRBJ2-7	TRBD1	CASSPFGTGGYEQYF	TGTGCCAGCTCACCCTTTGGGACAGGGGGCTACGAGCAGTACTTC
.	TRBV9	TRBJ2-3	TRBD2	CASSVEARGGHTDTQYF	TGTGCCAGCAGCGTAGAAGCGCGGGGGGGACACACAGATACGCAGTATTTT
once	TRBV7-2	TRBJ1-5	TRBD1	CASSLEWTGKQPQHF	TGTGCCAGCAGCTTAGAGTGGACAGGGAAACAGCCCCAGCATTTT
.	TRBV7-8	TRBJ2-2	.	CASSPNYLRNTGELFF	TGTGCCAGCAGCCCAAACTATTTAAGGAACACCGGGGAGCTGTTTTTT
.	TRBV12-3/TRBV12-4	TRBJ1-2	.	CASSSSDYGYTF	TGTGCCAGCAGTAGTTCAGACTATGGCTACACCTTC
.	TRBV15	TRBJ1-2	.	CATSRGGTLANYGYTF	TGTGCCACCAGCAGAGGAGGCACCTTAGCTAACTATGGCTACACCTTC
.	TRBV4-1	TRBJ1-1	.	CASSPRQEFTEAFF	TGCGCCAGCAGCCCTCGACAGGAGTTCACTGAAGCTTTCTTT
.	TRBV6-5	TRBJ2-7	.	CASSSWSSATYEQYF	TGTGCCAGCAGCTCTTGGTCTAGCGCAACCTACGAGCAGTACTTC
.	TRBV7-3	TRBJ1-1	.	CASSFDTNTEAFF	TGTGCCAGCAGCTTCGATACAAACACTGAAGCTTTCTTT
.	TRBV5-6	TRBJ1-5	TRBD1	CASSKGDRVNQPQHF	TGTGCCAGCAGCAAGGGGGACAGGGTCAATCAGCCCCAGCATTTT
.	TRBV5-1	TRBJ2-5	.	CASSFGPTETQYF	TGCGCCAGCAGCTTTGGCCCCACAGAGACCCAGTACTTC
.	TRBV5-4	TRBJ1-6	.	CASSYDPGGVESPLHF	TGTGCCAGCAGCTACGACCCCGGGGGAGTTGAGTCACCCCTCCACTTT
.	TRBV6-2/TRBV6-3	TRBJ1-2	TRBD1	CASSPLTNRGPNYGYTF	TGTGCCAGCAGCCCACTTACCAACAGGGGCCCGAACTATGGCTACACCTTC
.	TRBV7-2	TRBJ1-3	TRBD1	CASSLAHPGGYSGNTIYF	TGTGCCAGCAGCTTAGCGCACCCAGGGGGCTACTCTGGAAACACCATATATTTT
.	TRBV14	TRBJ1-2	TRBD1	CASSLTTFRDRGINPGYTF	TGTGCCAGCAGCCTAACGACGTTTCGGGACAGGGGCATTAATCCTGGCTACACCTTC
.	TRBV27	TRBJ2-7	.	CASSGGEQYF	TGTGCCAGCAGCGGAGGCGAGCAGTACTTC
.	TRBV10-3	TRBJ1-1	TRBD1	CAIRPQGMVEAFF	TGTGCCATCAGACCACAGGGGATGGTTGAAGCTTTCTTT
.	TRBV9	TRBJ1-3	.	CASSPEGSGNTIYF	TGTGCCAGCAGCCCCGAGGGCTCTGGAAACACCATATATTTT
.	TRBV6-5	TRBJ1-1	TRBD1	CASSRGQGFTEAFF	TGTGCCAGCAGTCGTGGACAGGGGTTCACTGAAGCTTTCTTT
.	TRBV19	TRBJ1-1	.	CASSTSWGPYLF	TGTGCCAGTAGTACTTCGTGGGGCCCCTATCTCTTT
.	TRBV15	TRBJ2-3	.	CATSRDLRSDTQYF	TGTGCCACCAGCAGAGATCTACGGTCAGATACGCAGTATTTT
.	TRBV5-4	TRBJ1-2	TRBD1	CASSLGGQANYGYTF	TGTGCCAGCAGCTTGGGGGGACAGGCTAACTATGGCTACACCTTC